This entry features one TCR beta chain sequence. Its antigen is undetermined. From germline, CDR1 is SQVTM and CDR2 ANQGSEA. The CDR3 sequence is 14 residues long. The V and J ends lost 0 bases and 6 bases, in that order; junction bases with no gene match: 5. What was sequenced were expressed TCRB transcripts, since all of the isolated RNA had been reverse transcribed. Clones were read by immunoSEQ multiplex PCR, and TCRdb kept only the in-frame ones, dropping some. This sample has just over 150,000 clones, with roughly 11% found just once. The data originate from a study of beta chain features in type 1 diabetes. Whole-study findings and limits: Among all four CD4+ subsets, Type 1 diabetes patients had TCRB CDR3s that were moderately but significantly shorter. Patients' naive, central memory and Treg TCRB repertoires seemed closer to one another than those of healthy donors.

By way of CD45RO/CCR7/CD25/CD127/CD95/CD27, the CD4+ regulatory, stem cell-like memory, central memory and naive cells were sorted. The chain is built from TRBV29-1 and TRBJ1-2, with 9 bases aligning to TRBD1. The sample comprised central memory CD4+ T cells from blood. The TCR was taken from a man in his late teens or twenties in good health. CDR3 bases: TGCAGCGTTGAAGAAATGGACAGGGGCGATGGCTACACCTTC. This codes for CSVEEMDRGDGYTF.